This T cell receptor beta chain was observed in a study of T cell clonotyping in hematopoietic cell transplantation. Study-wide points: Graft donor and pretransplant recipient Inverse Simpson Index values predicted broader posttransplant TCR diversity.

Profiling relied on immunoSEQ multiplex PCR, and the TCRdb table lists in-frame clones only, not all of them. Of roughly 4,500 clones in the sample, approximately 93% were seen once. The CDR3 runs to 14 residues. Trimming left V 3 bases short and J 1 base short, with 10 bases between. Germline V CDR1 and CDR2: SNHLY, FYNNEI. This clone was detected a few times. The antigen remains undetermined. The origin of this receptor is a male patient aged 70-85 years who had an allogeneic stem cell transplant from an unrelated donor, so T cells may come from the graft donor. Some clones in this sample may be carry-over from other donors' samples. The sequencing here drew on peripheral blood mononuclear cells, taken 30 days after allogeneic stem cell transplant. This rearrangement joins TRBV2 to TRBJ2-7, with D maybe TRBD2 (5 bases). The CDR3 is CASSEEAASYEQYF. The CDR3 DNA follows: TGTGCCAGCAGTGAGGAAGCGGCGTCCTACGAGCAGTACTTC.